The rows below give T cell receptor beta chains drawn from one sample of a study of cytomegalovirus exposure and HLA in healthy donors. Assay used: immunoSEQ multiplex PCR; TCRdb lists only in-frame clones, some missing. The data show fewer than 150,000 clones, 82% seen once. The sequencing sample was made of PBMCs. The receptors originated from a man aged 25-45 years in good health and CMV-seropositive. CDR3s include the opening cysteine and the closing phenylalanine or tryptophan. The D gene is left open where the match is weak. Clone size is shown for a subset of rows, as once, few, many or a class of expanded clone.

J	D	V	size	DNA	CDR3
TRBJ1-2	NA	TRBV7-3	NA	TGTGCCAGCAGCCCCGGAGGGCGGAACCATCCCGGCTACACCTTC	CASSPGGRNHPGYTF
TRBJ2-3	TRBD1	TRBV5-6	NA	TGTGCCAGCAGCCTGGGGACAGGGTGGGGAGGAGATACGCAGTATTTT	CASSLGTGWGGDTQYF
TRBJ2-4	NA	TRBV9	once	TGTGCCAGCAGCCCTAGCGCCCAGGCTAAAAACATTCAGTACTTC	CASSPSAQAKNIQYF
TRBJ2-1	TRBD2	TRBV10-1	few	TGCGCCAGCAGTCTAGCGGGAGTGGACAATGAGCAGTTCTTC	CASSLAGVDNEQFF
TRBJ1-4	NA	TRBV9	NA	TGTGCCAGCAGCGTAGGGACAGCTCTGAGCCCAAAACTGTTTTTT	CASSVGTALSPKLFF
TRBJ2-7	TRBD2	TRBV9	few	TGTGCCAGCAGCGTAAGCGGGGGCCTAGACGAGCAGTACTTC	CASSVSGGLDEQYF
TRBJ2-4	NA	TRBV14	NA	TGTGCCAGCAGCCAAGTCGGTTACATTCAGTACTTC	CASSQVGYIQYF
TRBJ1-3	NA	TRBV4-1	NA	TGCGCCAGCAGCCAAGGGGTAGCTGGGGCCATCGGAAACACCATATATTTT	CASSQGVAGAIGNTIYF
TRBJ2-1	TRBD2	TRBV11-3	once	TGTGCCAGCAGCTTAGTTGCTAGCGGATACAATGAGCAGTTCTTC	CASSLVASGYNEQFF
TRBJ2-7	TRBD1	TRBV2	NA	TGTGCCAGCACCACCGGGACAGGGTCGGGGGAGCAGTACTTC	CASTTGTGSGEQYF
TRBJ2-2	NA	TRBV19	NA	TGTGCCAGTAGTATAGGCGGTAACGCGAACACCGGGGAGCTGTTTTTT	CASSIGGNANTGELFF
TRBJ2-1	TRBD2	TRBV7-3	NA	TGTGCCAGCAGTTCCGGGGGGGCGAATGAGCAGTTCTTC	CASSSGGANEQFF
TRBJ1-2	TRBD1	TRBV7-3	NA	TGTGCCAGCAGCTCCGGACAGGGGCGAGGCGGCTACACCTTC	CASSSGQGRGGYTF
TRBJ2-7	TRBD1	TRBV15	NA	TGTGCCACCAGCAGAACAGGGGGGAGCTCCTACGAGCAGTACTTC	CATSRTGGSSYEQYF
TRBJ1-4	NA	TRBV19	NA	TGTGCCAGTAGTATGCGAGGGGTAAAGCGGGATAATGAAAAACTGTTTTTT	CASSMRGVKRDNEKLFF
TRBJ2-7	TRBD1	TRBV6-5	NA	TGTGCCAGCGGACAGGGACATAGGGAGCAGTACTTC	CASGQGHREQYF
TRBJ2-7	TRBD2	TRBV7-2	NA	TGTGCCAGCAGCAAAACCGGGACTAGCGGGGGAGTACTCTCCTACGAGCAGTACTTC	CASSKTGTSGGVLSYEQYF
TRBJ2-1	NA	TRBV6-1	NA	TGTGCCAGCAGCGTAACGTCAGGGATGAATGAGCAGTTCTTC	CASSVTSGMNEQFF
TRBJ1-1	NA	TRBV5-1	NA	TGCGCCAGCAGCTGGGACATGAACACTGAAGCTTTCTTT	CASSWDMNTEAFF
TRBJ2-5	TRBD2	TRBV9	NA	TGTGCCAGCAGCGTAGCGGGCGGGAGGCCCCACCAAGAGACCCAGTACTTC	CASSVAGGRPHQETQYF
TRBJ2-1	NA	TRBV7-2	NA	TGTGCCAGCAGCCCTCAGGGAAACTCCTACAATGAGCAGTTCTTC	CASSPQGNSYNEQFF
TRBJ2-7	TRBD1	TRBV25-1	NA	TGTGCCAGCAGCCGACAGGGACCCTACGAGCAGTACTTC	CASSRQGPYEQYF
TRBJ1-1	NA	TRBV29-1	NA	TGCAGCGTTGAAGACCCGGGGAACACTGAAGCTTTCTTT	CSVEDPGNTEAFF
TRBJ2-1	NA	TRBV5-1	NA	TGCGCCAGCAGCTTGGCCGCGGCGGGAAATGCCGGTGAGCAGTTCTTC	CASSLAAAGNAGEQFF
TRBJ2-7	TRBD1	TRBV18	few	TGTGCCAGCTCACGGGGGACAGATACTACGTCGGAGCAGTACTTC	CASSRGTDTTSEQYF
TRBJ1-5	NA	TRBV19	NA	TGTGCCAGTAGTATGGTAAACAGAAGAAGTAGCAATCAGCCCCAGCATTTT	CASSMVNRRSSNQPQHF
TRBJ2-1	NA	TRBV4-2	NA	TGTGCCAGCAGCCAGTACCAAACTAGTCCCCATGAGCAGTTCTTC	CASSQYQTSPHEQFF
TRBJ1-2	NA	TRBV5-1	NA	TGCGCCAGCAGCTTGGACAGTCCCAACACAGTGGGCTACACCTTC	CASSLDSPNTVGYTF
TRBJ2-5	NA	TRBV1	NA	TGCACCAGCAGGGCGGTGTGTAGCGGGTATCTCCGGGAGACCCAGTACTTC	CTSRAVCSGYLRETQYF
TRBJ2-5	NA	TRBV5-1	once	TGCGCCAGCAGCTTGGTTAGGGGTACTGAAGGGGAGACCCAGTACTTC	CASSLVRGTEGETQYF
TRBJ2-1	TRBD1	TRBV30	NA	TGTGCCTGGAGCGTGGACAGGGGGCGTTATTCCTACAATGAGCAGTTCTTC	CAWSVDRGRYSYNEQFF
TRBJ1-5	NA	TRBV6-6	few	TGTGCCAGCAACGACAGGTTAGACCAGCCCCAGCATTTT	CASNDRLDQPQHF
TRBJ2-1	TRBD2	TRBV11-2	NA	TGTGCCAGCAGCTCGACCGGGACTAGCGGGAGTCGGTCCTACAATGAGCAGTTCTTC	CASSSTGTSGSRSYNEQFF
TRBJ2-4	TRBD1	TRBV2	NA	TGTGCCAGCGGCGTGCAGGGGGCGCAATATCACATTCAGTACTTC	CASGVQGAQYHIQYF
TRBJ1-1	NA	TRBV20-1	NA	TGCAGTGCTAGAGATCGTGCTGAAGCTTTCTTT	CSARDRAEAFF
TRBJ2-3	NA	TRBV2	NA	TGTGCCAGCAGTGTAGGAGGGCAACAAGATACGCAGTATTTT	CASSVGGQQDTQYF
TRBJ2-3	TRBD2	TRBV6-4	NA	TGTGCCAGCAGTGAATCCGGGGGGTACACAGATACGCAGTATTTT	CASSESGGYTDTQYF
TRBJ2-7	NA	TRBV25-1	NA	TGTGCCAGCACCAAGAGAGGGGGCGAGCAGTACTTC	CASTKRGGEQYF
TRBJ2-1	TRBD2	TRBV19	NA	TGTGCCAGTAGTACCGGAGTAGGGACTAGCTCCTACAATGAGCAGTTCTTC	CASSTGVGTSSYNEQFF
TRBJ2-5	NA	TRBV19	NA	TGTGCCAGTAGTCTGACGGCTGGAGTTTTGTACTTC	CASSLTAGVLYF
TRBJ1-1	NA	TRBV29-1	NA	TGCAGTGTTTCACAGGAAAATTTCGCTGAAGCTTTCTTT	CSVSQENFAEAFF
TRBJ1-2	TRBD1	TRBV9	NA	TGTGCCAGCAGCGGCCGAGCATCCGGGACAGGGAGGGATGGCTACACCTTC	CASSGRASGTGRDGYTF
TRBJ1-3	NA	TRBV30	NA	TGTGCCTGGAGTGTAATGAGCTCTGGAAACACCATATATTTT	CAWSVMSSGNTIYF
TRBJ2-2	TRBD1	TRBV5-1	NA	TGCGCCAGCAGCCCCACAGGGGTAGAGTACACCGGGGAGCTGTTTTTT	CASSPTGVEYTGELFF
TRBJ2-5	NA	TRBV7-9	NA	TGTGCCAGCAGCTTACGGCGTCCGCGGGAGACCCAGTACTTC	CASSLRRPRETQYF
TRBJ1-3	NA	TRBV4-1	NA	TGCGCCAGCAGCCAAGGCCGGCAGGGACACTCTGGAAACACCATATATTTT	CASSQGRQGHSGNTIYF
TRBJ2-7	TRBD1	TRBV30	NA	TGTGCCTGGGACAGGGGCTACGAGCAGTACTTC	CAWDRGYEQYF
TRBJ1-1	TRBD1	TRBV2	NA	TGTGCCAGCAGGACGGGACAGGGTAGTGAAGCTTTCTTT	CASRTGQGSEAFF
TRBJ2-1	NA	TRBV6-1	many	TGTGCCAGCACCCGACTAGGCCGGAGCGATGAGCAGTTCTTC	CASTRLGRSDEQFF
TRBJ1-2	TRBD1	TRBV6-6	NA	TGTGCGAGGACAGGGGAAAGAGTTTTC	CARTGERVF
TRBJ2-1	TRBD2	TRBV19	once	TGTGCCAGTAGTATCCAGAGGACTAGCGGGATCAATGAGCAGTTCTTC	CASSIQRTSGINEQFF